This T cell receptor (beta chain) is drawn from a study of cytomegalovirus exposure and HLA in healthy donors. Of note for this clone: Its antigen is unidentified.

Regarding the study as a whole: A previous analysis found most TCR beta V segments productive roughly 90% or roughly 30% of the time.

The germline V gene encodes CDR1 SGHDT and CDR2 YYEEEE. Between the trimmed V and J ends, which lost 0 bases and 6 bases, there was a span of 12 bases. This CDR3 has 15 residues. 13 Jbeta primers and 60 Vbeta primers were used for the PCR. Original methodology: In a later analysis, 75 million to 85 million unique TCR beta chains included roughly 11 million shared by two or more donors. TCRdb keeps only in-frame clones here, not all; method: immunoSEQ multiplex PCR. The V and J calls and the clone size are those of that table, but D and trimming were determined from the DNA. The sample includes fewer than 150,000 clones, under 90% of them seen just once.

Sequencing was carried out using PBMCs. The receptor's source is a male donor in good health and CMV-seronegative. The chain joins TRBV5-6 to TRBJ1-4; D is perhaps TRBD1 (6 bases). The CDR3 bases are TGTGCCAGCAGCTTGGTTCGGGGGGCGGATGAAAAACTGTTTTTT. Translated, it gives CASSLVRGADEKLFF. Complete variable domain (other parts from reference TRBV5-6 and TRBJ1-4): DAGVTQSPTHLIKTRGQQVTLRCSPKSGHDTVSWYQQALGQGPQFIFQYYEEEERQRGNFPDRFSGHQFPNYSSELNVNALLLGDSALYLCASSLVRGADEKLFFGSGTQLSVL.